What follows are 27 T cell receptor beta chains derived from one specimen sequenced in a study of spatial heterogeneity in lung cancer. Study-wide points: Mutation tallies in tumors tracked expanded intratumoral alpha and beta TCR counts.

TCRdb analysed the 5' RACE reads with MiXCR anew, one entry per CDR3 protein. The sample has thousands of distinct CDR3 sequences, roughly 31% seen once. The time point here: sample taken at primary tumor resection. No antigen has been assigned to these receptors. The material was lung tumor tissue, obtained at surgery. These receptors were taken from a male donor with early-stage non-small cell lung cancer.

Sample share makes this clonotype medium-sized. This chain connects TRBV6-2 or TRBV6-3 to TRBJ1-4, with no clear D. Germline CDR1 is MNHEY and CDR2 is SVGEGT. The CDR3 runs 12 residues. Trimming took off 2 bases at V and 7 bases at J, with 5 bases between the two ends. CDR3 amino acids: CASSYPREKLFF. CDR3 coding DNA: TGTGCCAGCAGTTACCCACGTGAAAAACTGTTTTTT.

This clonotype was seen ten or more times. V gene TRBV30 combines with J gene TRBJ1-2, with D possibly being TRBD1 (6 bases). The CDR3 is 14 residues long. CDR1 and CDR2 from the germline V gene are GTSNPN and SVGIG (reference sequence). V was pared by 1 base and J by 4 bases, with 13 bases between. The CDR3 DNA follows: TGTGCCTGGAGTGGACCGGGGGGCCTCTATGGCTACACCTTC. The encoded protein is CAWSGPGGLYGYTF.

The V and J genes are TRBV28 and TRBJ2-7; 8 bases map to TRBD1. Germline CDR1 reads MDHEN; CDR2 reads SYDVKM. V was pared by 4 bases and J by 2 bases, with 10 bases of the junction left unmatched. This CDR3 spans 16 amino acids. Here the CDR3 reads CASSSPFDRGAYEQYF. The CDR3 nucleotides read TGTGCCAGCAGTTCACCCTTTGACAGGGGAGCCTACGAGCAGTACTTC.

The CDR3 DNA reads TGTGCCAGCAGCCTTCGACAGAGCTTGGAAGCTTTCTTT. The encoded protein is CASSLRQSLEAFF. The V call is TRBV12-3 or TRBV12-4, the J call TRBJ1-1; TRBD1 might be the D (5 bases). The CDR3 covers 13 residues. V lost 6 bases, J lost 8 bases, and 16 bases lay in between.

The chain couples TRBV28 to TRBJ2-7; 7 nucleotides match TRBD2. Trimming removed 5 bases from V and 7 bases from J; junction bases left unmatched: 11. The germline V gene has CDR1 MDHEN and CDR2 SYDVKM. This CDR3 region has 14 residues. The CDR3 spells CASSPRSGGGEQYF. Written as DNA, the CDR3 is TGTGCCAGCAGTCCGCGGTCGGGAGGTGGTGAGCAGTACTTC.

V and J are TRBV27 and TRBJ2-3; TRBD2 matches at 11 bases. The trim removed 6 bases at V and 2 bases at J, leaving 19 bases unmatched. The CDR3 covers 20 residues. The germline CDR1 and CDR2 sequences are MNHEY and SMNVEV (reference sequence). The CDR3, as DNA: TGTGCCAGCAGCTCACACCTCAGAGGCCTGACTAGCGGGGTCACAGATACGCAGTATTTT. This codes for CASSSHLRGLTSGVTDTQYF.

This clonotype was counted a few times. V usage is TRBV6-5 and J usage is TRBJ2-7; D call uncertain. CDR1 is MNHEY, CDR2 SVGAGI, per germline. V was shortened by 0 bases and J by 3 bases, with 9 bases between the two germline ends. The CDR3 extends over 14 amino acids. The CDR3 here is CASSYSANNYEQYF. Here the CDR3 DNA reads TGTGCCAGCAGTTACTCCGCCAACAACTACGAGCAGTACTTC.

In this sample, this clonotype is large. This chain joins TRBV7-8 and TRBJ2-5; no clear D. The CDR3 contains 15 residues. Germline CDR1 SGHVS, CDR2 FQNEAQ. V lost 4 bases and J lost 5, with 17 bases in between. This CDR3 reads CASSSPGGADETQYF. CDR3 bases: TGTGCCAGCAGCTCCCCCGGCGGAGCTGATGAGACCCAGTACTTC.

This clonotype is medium-sized (0.01 to 0.1%) in the sample. This sequence joins TRBV20-1 and TRBJ1-2; no reliable D call. Trimming took 5 bases from V and 4 from J, leaving 14 bases between them. Germline-derived CDR1 and CDR2 are DFQATT and SNEGSKA (reference sequence). The CDR3 totals 13 residues. The DNA for the CDR3 is TGCAGTGCTGGGGTCGGGAGGACCTATGGCTACACCTTC. Its translation: CSAGVGRTYGYTF.

The V and J genes are TRBV27 and TRBJ1-3, with a weak D call TRBD1 (5 bases). CDR1 is MNHEY and CDR2 is SMNVEV in the germline V gene (reference sequence). The CDR3 has 14 residues. V was shortened by 6 bases and J by 8 bases, with 17 bases between the two germline ends. DNA of the CDR3: TGTGCCAGCAGGACCGGGACGGCCGCCGACACCATATATTTT. This translates into CASRTGTAADTIYF.

This clonotype is labeled large (0.1 to 1%). The genes are TRBV6-5 and TRBJ1-1; D uncertain. The CDR3 contains 14 residues. Germline V lookup: CDR1 MNHEY, CDR2 SVGAGI. V was clipped by 0 bases and J by 1 base, with 6 bases between them. The CDR3 DNA reads TGTGCCAGCAGTTACTCACTGAAGAACACTGAAGCTTTCTTT. It translates to CASSYSLKNTEAFF.

This clonotype was recorded many times. The chain couples TRBV5-1 to TRBJ2-4, with D possibly matching TRBD2 (5 bases). CDR3 length equals 13 residues. Per the germline V gene, CDR1 is SGHRS and CDR2 is YFSETQ. V was clipped by 4 bases and J by 1 base, with 6 bases between them. The CDR3 coding sequence is TGCGCCAGCAGCGGGGAGGCCAAAAACATTCAGTACTTC. It codes for CASSGEAKNIQYF.

J is TRBJ2-3 and V is TRBV27; 10 positions agree with TRBD1. The CDR3 contains 16 residues. CDR1 MNHEY and CDR2 SMNVEV come from the germline V gene (reference sequence). The trim removed 6 bases at V and 2 bases at J, leaving 8 bases unmatched. This CDR3 reads CASSPRGTGDTDTQYF. The CDR3, as DNA: TGTGCCAGCAGCCCTCGGGGGACAGGGGACACAGATACGCAGTATTTT.

The V gene is TRBV6-2 or TRBV6-3, the J gene TRBJ2-2, with D tentatively TRBD2 (6 bases). The CDR3 runs to 15 residues. Trimming took 2 bases from V and 3 from J, leaving 10 bases between them. Per germline, CDR1 MNHEY and CDR2 SVGEGT. CDR3 amino acids: CASSYPRDDTGELFF. The CDR3 coding sequence is TGTGCCAGCAGTTACCCGCGGGATGACACCGGGGAGCTGTTTTTT.

This clonotype is medium-sized. The chain is built from TRBV5-4 and TRBJ1-1; TRBD1 aligns across 7 bases. V lost 4 bases, J lost 4 bases, and 10 bases stayed unmatched. The CDR3 loop spans 15 amino acids. Germline V gives CDR1 SGHNT, CDR2 YYREEE (reference sequence). CDR3 amino acids: CASSQGGGWGTEAFF. CDR3 bases: TGTGCCAGCAGCCAGGGGGGCGGATGGGGCACTGAAGCTTTCTTT.

V and J are TRBV14 and TRBJ2-5, with D possibly being TRBD1 (5 bases). V was clipped by 4 bases and J by 4 bases, with 13 bases between them. Looked up from germline, CDR1 is SGHDN and CDR2 is FVKESK. CDR3 size: 14 residues. The CDR3 sequence: CASSRAIGAETQYF. The CDR3 DNA reads TGTGCCAGCAGCCGGGCTATAGGGGCAGAGACCCAGTACTTC.

By share, this clonotype ranks as medium-sized. This chain joins TRBV23-1 and TRBJ1-5, with D unclear. TRBV23-1 is flagged as an ORF with uncertain function. The CDR3 has 17 amino acids. V lost 4 bases, J lost 3 bases, and 19 bases lay in between. This chain's CDR3 is CASSPPSRRPNNQPQHF. DNA for the CDR3: TGCGCCAGCAGTCCCCCGTCGCGGAGGCCCAACAATCAGCCCCAGCATTTT.

The chain carries TRBV7-2 and TRBJ1-4, with D unresolved. V was trimmed by 7 bases and J by 0 bases, leaving 9 bases between them. Germline CDR1 and CDR2: SGHTA and FQGNSA. The CDR3 is 14 amino acids. The DNA of the CDR3 is TGTGCCAGCAAACAGAGTGCAACTAATGAAAAACTGTTTTTT. Its translation is CASKQSATNEKLFF.

V gene TRBV3-1 combines with J gene TRBJ1-2, with D perhaps TRBD1 (5 bases). This CDR3 is 14 amino acids long. In germline, CDR1 is LGHDT, CDR2 YNNKEL (reference sequence). Trimming cost V 0 bases and J 1 base, with 6 bases left between them. Here the CDR3 DNA reads TGTGCCAGCAGCCAAGATGGGGGTAACTATGGCTACACCTTC. The encoded protein is CASSQDGGNYGYTF. The complete variable domain, with remaining parts taken from reference TRBV3-1 and TRBJ1-2, reads DTAVSQTPKYLVTQMGNDKSIKCEQNLGHDTMYWYKQDSKKFLKIMFSYNNKELIINETVPNRFSPKSPDKAHLNLHINSLELGDSAVYFCASSQDGGNYGYTFGSGTRLTVV.

This clonotype is termed medium-sized. V usage is TRBV4-3 and J usage is TRBJ2-5; 8 nucleotides line up with TRBD2. Germline V lookup: CDR1 LGHNA, CDR2 YSLEER. This CDR3 comprises 18 residues. J gave up 0 bases and V 4 bases, and 13 bases lay outside the gene matches. CDR3 residues: CASSLWSTGGQHQETQYF. CDR3 DNA: TGCGCCAGCAGCCTTTGGTCCACGGGAGGGCAGCACCAAGAGACCCAGTACTTC.

V usage is TRBV18 and J usage is TRBJ2-7; D may match TRBD1 or TRBD2 (5 bases each). Germline CDR1 is KGHSH and CDR2 is LQKENI. The CDR3 covers 15 residues. V was trimmed by 3 bases and J by 6 bases, leaving 18 bases between them. CDR3 sequence reads: CASSPSRGRRGEQYF. CDR3 bases: TGTGCCAGCTCACCCTCGAGGGGTAGGCGTGGCGAGCAGTACTTC. Looking up the rest from reference TRBV18 and TRBJ2-7 gives the full variable domain: NAGVMQNPRHLVRRRGQEARLRCSPMKGHSHVYWYRQLPEEGLKFMVYLQKENIIDESGMPKERFSAEFPKEGPSILRIQQVVRGDSAAYFCASSPSRGRRGEQYFGPGTRLTVT.

On this clonotype: Since a much larger clone is just one base distant, this may be a read error. The genes are TRBV9 and TRBJ2-3; D gene unclear. The germline gives CDR1 SGDLS, CDR2 YYNGEE. The CDR3 extends over 13 amino acids. The CDR3 DNA sequence: TGTGTCAGCAGCGTATCTAGTACCACTCAGGAGTATTTT. This codes for CVSSVSSTTQEYF.

This clonotype ranks as medium-sized. The J gene is TRBJ2-7, the V gene TRBV4-2; 9 nucleotides match TRBD2. CDR1 LGHNA and CDR2 YNFKEQ come from the germline V gene. This CDR3 comprises 15 residues. With 5 bases clipped from V and 4 bases from J, the junction kept 9 bases outside the gene matches. The CDR3 sequence: CASSSLTSGIYEQYF. In nucleotides, the CDR3 is TGTGCCAGCAGCTCCTTGACTAGCGGTATATACGAGCAGTACTTC.

This chain links TRBV6-1 with TRBJ1-6; D not certain. Trimming pared 7 bases from V and 10 bases from J, leaving 29 bases between. Germline assignment: CDR1 MNHNS and CDR2 SASEGT. The CDR3 length is 18 residues. The CDR3 DNA follows: TGTGCCAGCACCCTGAATAAGGCTGGGAAGGTTAATGGATCACCCCTCCACTTT. Translation: CASTLNKAGKVNGSPLHF.

This clonotype is termed large. V and J are TRBV27 and TRBJ1-1, with unresolved D. Germline V gene data show CDR1 as MNHEY and CDR2 as SMNVEV (reference sequence). V lost 5 bases, J lost 6 bases, and 13 bases lay in between. CDR3 size: 13 residues. The CDR3 region is CASSPRYPPEAFF. The CDR3 coding sequence is TGTGCCAGCAGTCCCCGCTACCCCCCTGAAGCTTTCTTT.

By share, this clonotype counts as medium-sized. Germline is not matched at one junction end, which may reflect a read error. The chain uses TRBV27 and TRBJ2-1, with D possibly matching TRBD2 (5 bases). Germline values: CDR1 MNHEY, CDR2 SMNVEV (reference sequence). The CDR3 extends over 14 amino acids. The DNA of the CDR3 is TGTGCCAGCAGTTTCATCGGGATACTCGGGCCCATGCACTTC. This sequence encodes CASSFIGILGPMHF.

By proportion, this clonotype is medium-sized. Here the CDR3 reads CASSQVSGSGYNEQFF. Here the CDR3 DNA reads TGTGCCAGCAGCCAAGTGAGCGGGAGTGGGTACAATGAGCAGTTCTTC. The rearrangement joins TRBV3-1 to TRBJ2-1, with 8 positions matching TRBD2. V lost 1 base and J lost 4; bases outside the gene matches: 6. The CDR3 consists of 16 residues. Germline V gene data show CDR1 as LGHDT and CDR2 as YNNKEL (reference sequence).